The rows below give T cell receptor beta chains drawn from one sample of a study of blood T cell repertoires in COVID-19. Profiling relied on immunoSEQ multiplex PCR, and the TCRdb table lists in-frame clones only, not all of them. Of about 320,000 clones in the sample, around nine tenths were seen once. Sequenced material: PBMCs or T cells enriched from blood (not recorded which). The receptor source for this set is a woman younger than 45 who had been exposed to COVID-19. CDR3s include the opening cysteine and the closing phenylalanine or tryptophan.

CDR3aa: CASSFVVNTEAFF
v_gene: TRBV5-5
len: 13

CDR3aa: CAARTAYMGDTQYF
v_gene: TRBV5-8
len: 14

CDR3aa: CASSIASLLPRFSYEQYF
v_gene: TRBV5-6
len: 18

CDR3aa: CASGPGGGKTQYF
v_gene: TRBV2
len: 13

CDR3aa: CASSQAYNEQFF
v_gene: TRBV27
len: 12

CDR3aa: CASSEYRTGSTDTQYF
v_gene: TRBV25-1
len: 16

CDR3aa: CAWSGGGADQPQHF
v_gene: TRBV30
len: 14

CDR3aa: CASSGGGRTDTQYF
v_gene: TRBV27
len: 14

CDR3aa: CASSQDPWTVTGNTIYF
v_gene: TRBV3-1/TRBV3-2
len: 17

CDR3aa: CAIRPRGDTEAFF
v_gene: TRBV10-3
len: 13

CDR3aa: CASSFGTSPDHLFF
v_gene: TRBV19
len: 14

CDR3aa: CASSDRLAGEQFF
v_gene: TRBV6-4
len: 13

CDR3aa: CASSLMGQGGDTQYF
v_gene: TRBV7-2
len: 15

CDR3aa: CASLRTVREGYTF
v_gene: TRBV25-1
len: 13

CDR3aa: CASSLAGQGFNTEAFF
v_gene: TRBV5-1
len: 16

CDR3aa: CASSTQGQGGYGYTF
v_gene: TRBV13
len: 15

CDR3aa: CASSLETGSNTGELFF
v_gene: TRBV5-1
len: 16

CDR3aa: CASSFSRDTEAFF
v_gene: TRBV11-1
len: 13

CDR3aa: CASSLPGGPYNEQFF
v_gene: TRBV5-1
len: 15

CDR3aa: CASSLRGPQETQYF
v_gene: TRBV28
len: 14

CDR3aa: CASSTGGPEAFF
v_gene: TRBV2
len: 12

CDR3aa: CASSVATGLAGATKETQYF
v_gene: TRBV9
len: 19

CDR3aa: CASSLATGGGNNYGYTF
v_gene: TRBV5-6
len: 17

CDR3aa: CASSLFGMGGYTF
v_gene: TRBV27
len: 13

CDR3aa: CASSLAGGVEAFF
v_gene: TRBV12-3/TRBV12-4
len: 13

CDR3aa: CASSHTGTQTNEKLFF
v_gene: TRBV4-2
len: 16

CDR3aa: CASSLGTQAFF
v_gene: TRBV12-3/TRBV12-4
len: 11